The clone carrying this T cell receptor (beta chain) has a handful of counts. This record belongs to a study of shared clonotypes between healthy human individuals. Germline loops: CDR1 SGHRS, CDR2 YFSETQ. The ends were cut back, 0 bases at V and 4 bases at J, with 11 bases in the middle. The CDR3 is made up of 15 amino acids. Using immunoSEQ multiplex PCR, the repertoire was profiled, and TCRdb retains in-frame clones only, with some absent. The sample records some 240,000 clones, about 65% being singletons. Sequencing input: memory CD4+ T cells sorted from blood. Subset: CD45RA-negative fraction. The receptor was isolated from a man aged 25-45 years in good health. The chain is built from TRBV5-1 and TRBJ1-3, with TRBD1 as a possible D gene (6 bases). CDR3 loop: CASSLEGQAGNTIYF. In nucleotides, the CDR3 is TGCGCCAGCAGCTTGGAGGGACAAGCAGGAAACACCATATATTTT.